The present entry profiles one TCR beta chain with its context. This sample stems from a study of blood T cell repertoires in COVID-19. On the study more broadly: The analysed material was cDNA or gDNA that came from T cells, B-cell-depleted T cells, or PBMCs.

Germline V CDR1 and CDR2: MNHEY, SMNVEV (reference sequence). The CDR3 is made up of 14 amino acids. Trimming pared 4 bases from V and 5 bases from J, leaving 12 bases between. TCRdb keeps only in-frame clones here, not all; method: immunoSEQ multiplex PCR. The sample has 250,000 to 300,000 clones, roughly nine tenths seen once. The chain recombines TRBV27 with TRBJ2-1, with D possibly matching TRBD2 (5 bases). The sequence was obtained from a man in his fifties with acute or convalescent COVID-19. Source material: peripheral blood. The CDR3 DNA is TGTGCCAGCAGTTCGGGGTTGGGCAACAATGAGCAGTTCTTC. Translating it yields CASSSGLGNNEQFF.